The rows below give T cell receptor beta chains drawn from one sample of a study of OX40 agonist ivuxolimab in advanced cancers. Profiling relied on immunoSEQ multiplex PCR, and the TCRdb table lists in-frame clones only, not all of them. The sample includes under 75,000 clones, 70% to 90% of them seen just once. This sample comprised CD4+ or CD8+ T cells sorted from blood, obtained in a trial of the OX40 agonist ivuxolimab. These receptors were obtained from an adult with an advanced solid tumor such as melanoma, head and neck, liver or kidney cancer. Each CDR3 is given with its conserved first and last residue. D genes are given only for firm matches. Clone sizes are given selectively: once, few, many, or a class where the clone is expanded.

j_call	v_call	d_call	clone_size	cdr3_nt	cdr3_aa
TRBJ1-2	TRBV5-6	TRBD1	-	TGTGCCAGCAGCAGATGGCAGGGGGCGATCACCTTC	CASSRWQGAITF
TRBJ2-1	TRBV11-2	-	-	TGTGCCAGCAGCCCTTTAAGGGGAGTCAATGAGCAGTTCTTC	CASSPLRGVNEQFF
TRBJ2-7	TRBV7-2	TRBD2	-	TGTGCCAGCAGCTTAGAAACATCGAGGAGCGGGAGAGGCGGCGAGCAGTACTTC	CASSLETSRSGRGGEQYF
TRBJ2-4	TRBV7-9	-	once	TGTGCCAGCAGCTTAGTTCCCGCGAACAGGTTGTACTTC	CASSLVPANRLYF
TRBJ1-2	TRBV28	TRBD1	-	TGTGCCAGCGCGGGACAGGGAGGGACCTATGGCTACACCTTC	CASAGQGGTYGYTF
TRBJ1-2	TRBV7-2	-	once	TGTGCCAGCAGCTTAGGGACAGACAACTATGGCTACACCTTC	CASSLGTDNYGYTF
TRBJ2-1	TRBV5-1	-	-	TGCGCCAGCAGCGTTGACACCTACAATGAGCAGTTCTTC	CASSVDTYNEQFF
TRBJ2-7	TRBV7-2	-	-	TGTGCCAGCAGCTCCCGGCGGGAGCAGTACTTC	CASSSRREQYF
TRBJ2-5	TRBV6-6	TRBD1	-	TGTGCCAGCAGGTCTACAGGGGCGAGAGAGACCCAGTACTTC	CASRSTGARETQYF
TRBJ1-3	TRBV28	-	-	TGTGCCAGCAGTTTATCAGGGAGGCTGCACACCATATATTTT	CASSLSGRLHTIYF
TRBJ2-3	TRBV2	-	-	TGTGCCAGCAGTGAAGACAGGTACACAGATACGCAGTATTTT	CASSEDRYTDTQYF
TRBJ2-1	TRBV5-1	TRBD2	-	TGCGCCAGCAGCACCGGACTAGCGGGGAGTGCCCTTTCCTACAATGAGCAGTTCTTC	CASSTGLAGSALSYNEQFF
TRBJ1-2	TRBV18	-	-	TGTGCCAGCTCACCAACAGGAACTTATGGCTACACCTTC	CASSPTGTYGYTF
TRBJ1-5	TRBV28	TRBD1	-	TGTGCCAGCAGTTTACCAGGGGGCGCAGATCAGCCCCAGCATTTT	CASSLPGGADQPQHF
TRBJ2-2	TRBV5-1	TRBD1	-	TGCGCCAGCAGCTGGACAGGCCCCACCGGGGAGCTGTTTTTT	CASSWTGPTGELFF
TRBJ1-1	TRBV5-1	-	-	TGCGCCAGCAGCTTGGCCGTGAACACTGAAGCTTTCTTT	CASSLAVNTEAFF
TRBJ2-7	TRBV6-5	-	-	TGTGCCAGCAGTTACTCATGGGACACTAACTCCTACGAGCAGTACTTC	CASSYSWDTNSYEQYF
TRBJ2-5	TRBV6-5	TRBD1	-	TGTGCCAGCAGTCGTACAGGGGGCGTGAGAGAGACCCAGTACTTC	CASSRTGGVRETQYF
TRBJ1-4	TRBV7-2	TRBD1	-	TGTGCCAGCAGCCCACGACAGGGGCAAGAAAAACTGTTTTTT	CASSPRQGQEKLFF
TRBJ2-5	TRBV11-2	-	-	TGTGCCAGCAGCCTCACGGGGGGCCTGGGTGAGACCCAGTACTTC	CASSLTGGLGETQYF
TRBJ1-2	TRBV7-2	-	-	TGTGCCAGCAGCACATCAGTCCAGAGCCTCTATGGCTACACCTTC	CASSTSVQSLYGYTF
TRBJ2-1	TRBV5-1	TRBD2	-	TGCGCCAGCAGCACCCAGACTAGCGGGGGGCCCTACAATGAGCAGTTCTTC	CASSTQTSGGPYNEQFF
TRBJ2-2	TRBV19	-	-	TGTGCCAGTAGTTATCGGGACCCGGTCACCGGGGAGCTGTTTTTT	CASSYRDPVTGELFF
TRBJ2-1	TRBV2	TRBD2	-	TGTGCCAGCAGAGTAGGCGGGGGGGGCATTGAGCAGTTCTTC	CASRVGGGGIEQFF
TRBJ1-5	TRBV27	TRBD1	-	TGTGCCAGCAGGACAACAGGGGTTCGCCAGCCCCAGCATTTT	CASRTTGVRQPQHF
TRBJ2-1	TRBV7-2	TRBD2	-	TGTGCCAGCAGCTTAGCAGTGACTAGCGTAGATGAGCAGTTCTTC	CASSLAVTSVDEQFF
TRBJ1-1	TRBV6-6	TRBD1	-	TGTGCCAGCACCGACCCTGGACAGGGGAAGAACACTGAAGCTTTCTTT	CASTDPGQGKNTEAFF
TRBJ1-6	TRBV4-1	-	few	TGCGCCAGCAGCCGGAATACTCAGGGCTTTAATTCACCCCTCCACTTT	CASSRNTQGFNSPLHF
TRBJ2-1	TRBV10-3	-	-	TGTGCCATCAGTGGAGGGGATCAGGGCAATGAGCAGTTCTTC	CAISGGDQGNEQFF
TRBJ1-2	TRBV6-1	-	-	TGTGCCAGCAGTGAACCTTTCTCCTATGGCTACACCTTC	CASSEPFSYGYTF
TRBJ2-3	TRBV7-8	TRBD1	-	TGTGCCAGCAGCACCGACAGGGAAGGCGGCACAGATACGCAGTATTTT	CASSTDREGGTDTQYF
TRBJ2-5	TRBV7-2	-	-	TGTGCCAGCAGCTTTCGACAAGAGACCCAGTACTTC	CASSFRQETQYF
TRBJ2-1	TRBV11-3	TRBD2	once	TGTGCCAGCAGCTTAGTGGGAGGGTACAATGAGCAGTTCTTC	CASSLVGGYNEQFF
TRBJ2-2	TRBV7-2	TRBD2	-	TGTGCCAGCCGCCCGGGACTAGCGGGTTCCGGGGAGCTGTTTTTT	CASRPGLAGSGELFF
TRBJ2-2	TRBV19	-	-	TGTGCCAGTACCCAGACAAGCGGGGAGCTGTTTTTT	CASTQTSGELFF
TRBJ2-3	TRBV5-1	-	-	TGCGCCAGCAGCCCCCCCGCCGGGGGTGGGGATACGCAGTATTTT	CASSPPAGGGDTQYF
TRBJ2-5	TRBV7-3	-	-	TGTGCCAGCAGCTCGGGACGGCAAGAGACCCAGTACTTC	CASSSGRQETQYF
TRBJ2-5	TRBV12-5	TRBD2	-	TGTGCTAGTGCCTCTAGGGAGGGGCTAGAGACCCAGTACTTC	CASASREGLETQYF
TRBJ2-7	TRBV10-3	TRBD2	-	TGTGCCATCGCGGCTAGCGGAACCTACGAGCAGTACTTC	CAIAASGTYEQYF
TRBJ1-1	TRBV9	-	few	TGTGCCAGCAGCGCCAACTGGGGACGGGAAGCTTTCTTT	CASSANWGREAFF
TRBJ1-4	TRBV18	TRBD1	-	TGTGCCAGCTCACCCGGGACAGGCGGAACTAATGAAAAACTGTTTTTT	CASSPGTGGTNEKLFF
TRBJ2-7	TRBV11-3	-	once	TGTGCCAGCATCCCGAGAGCGGAGAACTACGAGCAGTACTTC	CASIPRAENYEQYF
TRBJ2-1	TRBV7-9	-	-	TGTGCCAGCAGCCCAGCCACCAATGAGCAGTTCTTC	CASSPATNEQFF
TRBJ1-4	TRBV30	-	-	TGTGCCTGGAACAGGTTGAATGAAAAACTGTTTTTT	CAWNRLNEKLFF
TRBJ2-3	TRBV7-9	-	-	TGTGCCAGCAGCCGCTCTGGCGGGGGCCGCACAGATACGCAGTATTTT	CASSRSGGGRTDTQYF
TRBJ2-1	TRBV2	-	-	TGTGCCAGCACCGGGACCTCGTCTTACAATGAGCAGTTCTTC	CASTGTSSYNEQFF